The 28 T cell receptor beta chains listed next were all sequenced from one sample in a study of technical replicates of blood from a handful of donors (TCRdb year 2017). Libraries were made using the immunoSEQ multiplex PCR assay. TCRdb holds this immuneACCESS table with in-frame rearrangements only. Some clones are missing; in checked studies, unresolved V genes explain under half, and the rest has no known cause. The sample table lists around 80,000 clones, 70% to 90% of them with a count of one. Roughly 0.41% of the sample lies in the top ten. The source material was T cells isolated from PBMCs. These receptors all come from a human donor in good health.

The chain uses TRBV5-1 and TRBJ1-2, with D uncertain. V shed 0 bases and J shed 2 bases, with 14 bases lying between them. The germline CDR1 and CDR2 sequences are SGHRS and YFSETQ. This CDR3 comprises 16 residues. This chain's CDR3 is CASSLGVLVSNYGYTF. CDR3 coding DNA: TGCGCCAGCAGCTTGGGTGTATTAGTGTCCAACTATGGCTACACCTTC.

Regarding this clone: One end of the junction varies from germline; a read error may be responsible. The CDR3 protein is CASLRTSSHEQYF. The CDR3 DNA reads TGTGCCAGCTTAAGGACTAGCTCCCACGAGCAGTACTTC. The J gene is TRBJ2-7, the V gene TRBV11-2, with 8 bases that match TRBD2. CDR3 size: 13 residues. The V gene's germline CDR1 is SGHAT and CDR2 FQNNGV.

This clone was recorded once. The chain uses TRBV5-1 and TRBJ1-3; D perhaps matches TRBD1 (6 bases). The germline gives CDR1 SGHRS, CDR2 YFSETQ. CDR3 size: 15 residues. V lost 4 bases and J 6 bases, leaving 17 bases between the germline ends. The CDR3 nucleotides read TGCGCCAGCAGCCTTAATCCGGGACACCAAAACACCATATATTTT. This codes for CASSLNPGHQNTIYF.

The genes are TRBV18 and TRBJ1-3, with 8 positions matching TRBD1. From germline, CDR1 is KGHSH and CDR2 LQKENI. Trimming at V came to 0 bases and at J to 8 bases, leaving 6 bases not matched to a gene. The length of the CDR3 is 15 residues. CDR3 DNA: TGTGCCAGCTCACCACCCGGGACAGGAGAACACACCATATATTTT. Encoded protein: CASSPPGTGEHTIYF. Combining the CDR3 with reference TRBV18 and TRBJ1-3 gives the whole variable domain NAGVMQNPRHLVRRRGQEARLRCSPMKGHSHVYWYRQLPEEGLKFMVYLQKENIIDESGMPKERFSAEFPKEGPSILRIQQVVRGDSAAYFCASSPPGTGEHTIYFGEGSWLTVV.

The chain is built from TRBV20-1 and TRBJ1-1; TRBD1 aligns across 9 bases. V trimming: 5 bases; J trimming: 10 bases; junction bases outside the gene matches: 2. Germline V gene lookup returns CDR1 DFQATT and CDR2 SNEGSKA (reference sequence). This CDR3 spans 10 amino acids. The CDR3 DNA reads as TGCAGTGCTTGGGACAGGGCAGCTTTCTTT. Its translation: CSAWDRAAFF.

This clone was counted once. The V gene is TRBV4-1, the J gene TRBJ2-7; a weak D match, TRBD1 (6 bases). Germline V gives CDR1 MGHRA, CDR2 YSYEKL. The CDR3 consists of 15 residues. The V gene lost 1 base and the J gene lost 5 bases, with 15 bases spanning the gap. The CDR3 loop is CASSQGQEALHEQYF. CDR3 bases: TGCGCCAGCAGCCAAGGACAGGAGGCACTCCACGAGCAGTACTTC.

The sample holds a few counts of this clone. Other DNA variants within this sample encode the same CDR3. The chain recombines TRBV29-1 with TRBJ1-1; D possibly corresponds to TRBD1 (6 bases). The V end was cut by 2 bases, the J end by 0 bases, with 7 bases between. The V gene's germline CDR1 is SQVTM and CDR2 ANQGSEA. The CDR3 has 13 amino acids. CDR3 nucleotides: TGCAGCGTTGAACAGGGGATGAACACTGAAGCTTTCTTT. It specifies CSVEQGMNTEAFF.

The V call is TRBV7-3, the J call TRBJ2-3; D possibly corresponds to TRBD2 (5 bases). The germline gives CDR1 SGHTA, CDR2 FQGTGA. The CDR3 covers 15 residues. V was shortened by 5 bases and J by 6 bases, with 18 bases between the two germline ends. Written as DNA, the CDR3 is TGTGCCAGCAGCAAACTAGGAGCGGAGGTGGATACGCAGTATTTT. It encodes CASSKLGAEVDTQYF.

V and J are TRBV30 and TRBJ2-7; D unclear. The V end was cut by 3 bases, the J end by 7 bases, with 13 bases between. The V gene's germline CDR1 is GTSNPN and CDR2 SVGIG (reference sequence). The CDR3 loop spans 12 amino acids. The CDR3 DNA is TGTGCCTGGAGCCGCTCAGGTGGGGAGCAGTACTTC. It is translated as CAWSRSGGEQYF. The variable domain in full, completed from reference TRBV30 and TRBJ2-7, reads SQTIHQWPATLVQPVGSPLSLECTVEGTSNPNLYWYRQAAGRGLQLLFYSVGIGQISSEVPQNLSASRPQDRQFILSSKKLLLSDSGFYLCAWSRSGGEQYFGPGTRLTVT.

The rearrangement uses TRBV19 and TRBJ1-4; a possible D gene is TRBD1 (5 bases). The CDR3 loop spans 15 amino acids. Trimming cost V 7 bases and J 5 bases, with 17 bases left between them. Looked up from germline, CDR1 is LNHDA and CDR2 is SQIVND (reference sequence). For the CDR3, the DNA is TGTGCCAGTACTCACCTAGGGGTCAAGAATGAAAAACTGTTTTTT. Protein product: CASTHLGVKNEKLFF.

V and J are TRBV9 and TRBJ2-1; D is uncertain. This CDR3 comprises 14 residues. Deletions cut 3 bases from V and 2 bases from J, with 9 bases between. Germline V gives CDR1 SGDLS, CDR2 YYNGEE. In DNA form, the CDR3 reads TGTGCCAGCAGCGCCCTAGTGCCCTACAATGAGCAGTTCTTC. Encoded protein: CASSALVPYNEQFF.

The V and J genes are TRBV11-2 and TRBJ1-1; 7 bases match TRBD1. The germline gives CDR1 SGHAT, CDR2 FQNNGV. The CDR3 is 16 amino acids. V gave up 4 bases and J gave up 0 bases; unmatched junction bases: 8. In DNA, the CDR3 is TGTGCCAGCAGCTCTACCCGACAGGGTTTGAACACTGAAGCTTTCTTT. Protein sequence: CASSSTRQGLNTEAFF.

This clone was detected once. The V gene is TRBV4-2, the J gene TRBJ2-4; TRBD2 matches 7 bases. CDR1 is LGHNA and CDR2 is YNFKEQ in the germline V gene. V shed 0 bases and J 7 bases; nucleotides not matched to a gene: 18. The CDR3 contains 19 residues. The CDR3 loop is CASSQDLMGEGLLENIQYF. CDR3 coding DNA: TGTGCCAGCAGCCAAGATCTCATGGGGGAGGGCCTTTTGGAGAACATTCAGTACTTC.

V and J are TRBV9 and TRBJ2-1; 15 positions match TRBD2. The junction had 9 bases not matched to a gene; V was cut back by 4 bases and J by 10 bases. Germline-derived CDR1 and CDR2 are SGDLS and YYNGEE. This CDR3 has 16 residues. The CDR3 loop reads CASSPGLAGGLGEQFF. CDR3 in DNA: TGTGCCAGCAGCCCAGGACTAGCGGGAGGGTTAGGAGAGCAGTTCTTC. The full variable domain, in which reference TRBV9 and TRBJ2-1 provide the parts outside the CDR3, is DSGVTQTPKHLITATGQRVTLRCSPRSGDLSVYWYQQSLDQGLQFLIQYYNGEERAKGNILERFSAQQFPDLHSELNLSSLELGDSALYFCASSPGLAGGLGEQFFGPGTRLTVL.

The chain is built from TRBV4-3 and TRBJ2-4; a weak D match, TRBD1 (6 bases). The germline V and J ends were trimmed by 1 base and 1 base, with 11 bases remaining between them. Germline assignment: CDR1 LGHNA and CDR2 YSLEER. The CDR3 consists of 16 residues. In nucleotides, the CDR3 is TGCGCCAGCAGCCAAGGAGGTCAGGGGGCCAAAAACATTCAGTACTTC. Translating gives CASSQGGQGAKNIQYF.

The chain combines TRBV11-2 with TRBJ1-1; possible D gene TRBD1, 6 bases. CDR1 and CDR2 from the germline V gene are SGHAT and FQNNGV. The CDR3 has 15 residues. The germline V and J ends were trimmed by 6 bases and 2 bases, with 16 bases remaining between them. This CDR3 is CASSSTRTVNTEAFF. Written as DNA, the CDR3 is TGTGCCAGCAGTTCAACTCGGACAGTCAACACTGAAGCTTTCTTT.

The chain carries TRBV6-1 and TRBJ2-1; 7 bases are a match to TRBD2. Losses at the gene ends were 4 bases for V and 4 bases for J; bases not matched to a gene: 7. CDR1 is MNHNS, CDR2 SASEGT, per germline. The CDR3 consists of 15 residues. This CDR3 is CASSVSTGGYNEQFF. The CDR3 DNA is TGTGCCAGCAGTGTTAGTACGGGGGGATACAATGAGCAGTTCTTC.

V usage is TRBV29-1 and J usage is TRBJ1-2; 8 positions agree with TRBD1. V shed 5 bases, J shed 7 bases, and the junction held 9 bases outside the gene matches. The germline V gene encodes CDR1 SQVTM and CDR2 ANQGSEA. CDR3 size: 13 residues. Here the CDR3 reads CSVIRGQIRGYTF. The CDR3 DNA is TGCAGCGTTATCAGGGGGCAGATCCGTGGCTACACCTTC. Complete variable domain (other parts from reference TRBV29-1 and TRBJ1-2): SAVISQKPSRDICQRGTSLTIQCQVDSQVTMMFWYRQQPGQSLTLIATANQGSEATYESGFVIDKFPISRPNLTFSTLTVSNMSPEDSSIYLCSVIRGQIRGYTFGSGTRLTVV.

This chain links TRBV6-5 with TRBJ1-1; unclear D gene. With 7 bases removed from V and 0 bases from J, the gap between germline ends came to 12 bases. This CDR3 is 14 amino acids long. Germline lookup yields CDR1 MNHEY and CDR2 SVGAGI. CDR3 residues: CASMSRSLNTEAFF. Here the CDR3 DNA reads TGTGCCAGCATGTCTAGGAGCCTGAACACTGAAGCTTTCTTT.

V and J are TRBV19 and TRBJ2-2; 8 bases agree with TRBD2. This CDR3 comprises 13 residues. The V and J ends lost 11 bases and 5 bases, in that order; junction bases with no gene match: 7. Germline V gene sequence: CDR1 LNHDA, CDR2 SQIVND (reference sequence). The CDR3 loop is CAAGQRETGELFF. CDR3 sequence (DNA): TGTGCCGCCGGACAGCGGGAGACCGGGGAGCTGTTTTTT.

The sample holds one count of this clone. The CDR3 DNA sequence: TGTGCCAGCAGCTTAGTAGCGGGAGACGGGGAGCAGTACTTC. Its protein is CASSLVAGDGEQYF. The chain has TRBV7-2 and TRBJ2-7; 9 nucleotides match TRBD2. Trimming took 1 base from V and 7 from J; bases not matched to a gene: 5. Per the germline V gene, CDR1 is SGHTA and CDR2 is FQGNSA. The CDR3 contains 14 residues.

The rearrangement joins TRBV5-1 to TRBJ1-2; D is uncertain. Trimming removed 0 bases from V and 4 bases from J, with 13 bases in between. The germline gives CDR1 SGHRS, CDR2 YFSETQ. This CDR3 contains 15 residues. CDR3 amino acids: CASSLVFEGSYGYTF. In DNA form, the CDR3 reads TGCGCCAGCAGCTTGGTTTTTGAGGGAAGCTATGGCTACACCTTC. Full variable domain (rest looked up from reference TRBV5-1 and TRBJ1-2): KAGVTQTPRYLIKTRGQQVTLSCSPISGHRSVSWYQQTPGQGLQFLFEYFSETQRNKGNFPGRFSGRQFSNSRSEMNVSTLELGDSALYLCASSLVFEGSYGYTFGSGTRLTVV.

The genes are TRBV7-3 and TRBJ2-2, with 7 nucleotides matching TRBD2. CDR1 is SGHTA, CDR2 FQGTGA, per germline. This CDR3 has 16 amino acids. V lost 5 bases to trimming and J lost 5 bases; unmatched junction nucleotides: 11. CDR3 amino acids: CASSLRGGRGTGELFF. For the CDR3, the DNA is TGTGCCAGCAGCCTCCGTGGGGGGAGGGGAACCGGGGAGCTGTTTTTT.

This chain links TRBV9 with TRBJ2-5; the match to TRBD1 covers 8 bases. The CDR3 covers 15 residues. V shed 0 bases, J shed 4 bases, and the junction held 5 bases outside the gene matches. Germline loops: CDR1 SGDLS, CDR2 YYNGEE. CDR3 DNA: TGTGCCAGCAGCGTAGAGGACAGGGAGGCAGAGACCCAGTACTTC. Protein sequence: CASSVEDREAETQYF.

The V call is TRBV28, the J call TRBJ2-1, with TRBD2 matching over 12 bases. This CDR3 is built from 15 residues. Germline trimming cut 4 bases from V and 7 bases from J; bases unmatched to any gene: 5. The germline V gene has CDR1 MDHEN and CDR2 SYDVKM. The CDR3 reads CASSSGLAGPNEQFF. Written as DNA, the CDR3 is TGTGCCAGCAGTTCGGGACTAGCGGGCCCGAATGAGCAGTTCTTC.

This chain joins TRBV27 and TRBJ1-5; perhaps TRBD1 as D (6 bases). CDR3 size: 13 residues. The V gene lost 8 bases and the J gene lost 5 bases, with 13 bases spanning the gap. Germline V lookup: CDR1 MNHEY, CDR2 SMNVEV (reference sequence). The CDR3 protein is CASCHRVDQPQHF. The CDR3 nucleotides are TGTGCCAGCTGCCACAGGGTCGATCAGCCCCAGCATTTT.

The chain joins TRBV6-5 to TRBJ2-2, with D perhaps TRBD2 (6 bases). This CDR3 is built from 12 residues. With 11 bases removed from V and 3 bases from J, the gap between germline ends came to 10 bases. The germline V gene has CDR1 MNHEY and CDR2 SVGAGI. In DNA, the CDR3 is TGTGCCGGGGGGTCGGACACCGGGGAGCTGTTTTTT. Translating gives CAGGSDTGELFF.

The chain couples TRBV19 to TRBJ2-6, with D possibly matching TRBD1 (6 bases). CDR3 length: 19 amino acids. Germline CDR1 reads LNHDA; CDR2 reads SQIVND (reference sequence). The V and J ends lost 0 bases and 4 bases respectively, with 19 bases between them. The DNA of the CDR3 is TGTGCCAGTAGTATAGATCGAGGACAGCTCCCCCCCGGGGCCAACGTCCTGACTTTC. Encoded protein: CASSIDRGQLPPGANVLTF.